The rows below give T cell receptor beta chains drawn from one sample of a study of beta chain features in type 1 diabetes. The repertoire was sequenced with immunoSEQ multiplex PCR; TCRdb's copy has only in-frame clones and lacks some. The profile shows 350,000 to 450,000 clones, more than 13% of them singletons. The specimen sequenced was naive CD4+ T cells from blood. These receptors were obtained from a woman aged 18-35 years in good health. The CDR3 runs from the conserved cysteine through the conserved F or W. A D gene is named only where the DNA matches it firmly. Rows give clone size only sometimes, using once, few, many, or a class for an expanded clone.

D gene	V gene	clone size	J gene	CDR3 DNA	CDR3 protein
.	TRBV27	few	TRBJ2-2	TGTGCCAGCAGTTTAGTAAACACCGGGGAGCTGTTTTTT	CASSLVNTGELFF
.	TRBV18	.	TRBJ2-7	TGTGCCAGCTCACGTCAGGAACAGGGACGCTACGAGCAGTACTTC	CASSRQEQGRYEQYF
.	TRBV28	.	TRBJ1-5	TGTGCCAGCAGAAGAGATCAGCCCCAGCATTTT	CASRRDQPQHF
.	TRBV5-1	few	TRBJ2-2	TGCGCCAGCAGCGAAACAACCGGGACTCGAGCCGGGGAGCTGTTTTTT	CASSETTGTRAGELFF
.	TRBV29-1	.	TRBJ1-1	TGCAGCGTGCAGGGTGTAGCTATCGAAGCTTTCTTT	CSVQGVAIEAFF
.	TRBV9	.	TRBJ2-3	TGTGCCAGCAGCACATCGGGGGGCCCTAGCACAGATACGCAGTATTTT	CASSTSGGPSTDTQYF
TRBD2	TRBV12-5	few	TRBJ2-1	TGTGCTAGTGGTTTGGGGACTAGCGGGAGGAATGAGCAGTTCTTC	CASGLGTSGRNEQFF
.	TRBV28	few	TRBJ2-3	TGTGCCAGCAGCCTCGTGAGCACAGATACGCAGTATTTT	CASSLVSTDTQYF
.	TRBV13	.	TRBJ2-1	TGTGCCAGCAGCACCACCGTGGGGGCGGCCTACAATGAGCAGTTCTTC	CASSTTVGAAYNEQFF
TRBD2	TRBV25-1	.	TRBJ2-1	TGTGCCAGCTCCGTAGCGGGAGTACCCAATGAGCAGTTCTTC	CASSVAGVPNEQFF
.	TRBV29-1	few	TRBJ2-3	TGCAGCGTTGTGAGGGTTTCGGATACGCAGTATTTT	CSVVRVSDTQYF
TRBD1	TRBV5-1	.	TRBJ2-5	TGCGCCAGCAACACCGTACAGGGGGAGACCCAGTACTTC	CASNTVQGETQYF
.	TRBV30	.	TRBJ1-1	TGTGCCTGGATCAAACTTGAGGGCACAGGGTCCACTGAAGCTTTCTTT	CAWIKLEGTGSTEAFF
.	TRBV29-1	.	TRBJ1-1	TGCAGCGTTGGGGGGGGAGGCACTGAAGCTTTCTTT	CSVGGGGTEAFF
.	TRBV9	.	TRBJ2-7	TGTGCCAGCAGCCCCCGGGACTCCTCATCCCCCTACGAGCAGTACTTC	CASSPRDSSSPYEQYF
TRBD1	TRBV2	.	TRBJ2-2	TGTGCCAGCAGTAAACAGGGGGTTCGGACCGGGGAGCTGTTTTTT	CASSKQGVRTGELFF
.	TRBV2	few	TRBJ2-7	TGTGCCAGCAGGCAGGACTACGAGCAGTACTTC	CASRQDYEQYF
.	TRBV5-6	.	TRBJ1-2	TGTGCCAGCTTTTCGTTTCCAGGACTTAACTATGGCTACACCTTC	CASFSFPGLNYGYTF
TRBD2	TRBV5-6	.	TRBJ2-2	TGTGCCAGCAGCTTCGGGACTAGTAACACCGGGGAGCTGTTTTTT	CASSFGTSNTGELFF
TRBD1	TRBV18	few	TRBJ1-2	TGTGCCAGCTCACTTAGACAGGGGATCGATGGCTACACCTTC	CASSLRQGIDGYTF
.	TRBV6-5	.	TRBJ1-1	TGTGCCAGCAGTTACTATGGCAGGGGCACTGAAGCTTTCTTT	CASSYYGRGTEAFF
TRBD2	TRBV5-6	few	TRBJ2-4	TGTGCCAGCAGCTCGGGAGCGGGGGGTCGGAACATTCAGTACTTC	CASSSGAGGRNIQYF
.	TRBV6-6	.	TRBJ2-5	TGTGCCAGCAGTTACGGAGGGCAAGAGACCCAGTACTTC	CASSYGGQETQYF
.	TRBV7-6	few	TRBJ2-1	TGTGCCAGCAGCCCAATCAATGAGCAGTTCTTC	CASSPINEQFF
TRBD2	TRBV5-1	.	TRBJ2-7	TGCGCCAGCAGCTTGGATAGAACTAGCGGATTCTACGAGCAGTACTTC	CASSLDRTSGFYEQYF
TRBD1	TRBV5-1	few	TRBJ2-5	TGCGCCAGCAGCTTGTTTCAGGGGGAAGAGACCCAGTACTTC	CASSLFQGEETQYF
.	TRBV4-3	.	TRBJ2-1	TGCGCCAGCAGCCAGGAGGTGGAGGGGCTGCCGAACAATGAGCAGTTCTTC	CASSQEVEGLPNNEQFF
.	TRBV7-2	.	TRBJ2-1	TGTGCCAGCAGCTTAGGTTGGAGTCCGGGGTACAATGAGCAGTTCTTC	CASSLGWSPGYNEQFF
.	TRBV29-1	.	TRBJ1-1	TGCAGCGTTGAAGTGAGAGGGGGATGGACTGAAGCTTTCTTT	CSVEVRGGWTEAFF
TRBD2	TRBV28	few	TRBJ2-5	TGTGCCAGCAACCCGGGGGGTCAAGAGACCCAGTACTTC	CASNPGGQETQYF
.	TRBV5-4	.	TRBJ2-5	TGTGCCAGCAGCTTGCAGGGGTGGGAGACCCAGTACTTC	CASSLQGWETQYF
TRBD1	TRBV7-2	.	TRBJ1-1	TGTGCCAGCAGCTCTACAGGGGCACTTAGCGCTGAAGCTTTCTTT	CASSSTGALSAEAFF
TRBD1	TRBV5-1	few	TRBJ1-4	TGCGCCAGCAGCCCGGGACAGGGCCGAGAAAAACTGTTTTTT	CASSPGQGREKLFF
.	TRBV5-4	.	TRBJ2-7	TGTGCCAGCAGCGCCCAGGCAGGGTACGAGCAGTACTTC	CASSAQAGYEQYF
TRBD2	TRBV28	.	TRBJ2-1	TGTGCCAGCAGTTTCGGTACTAGCGGGAGATTCTACAATGAGCAGTTCTTC	CASSFGTSGRFYNEQFF
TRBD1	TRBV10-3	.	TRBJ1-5	TGTGCCACCTTAGGACAGGCTAGCAATCAGCCCCAGCATTTT	CATLGQASNQPQHF
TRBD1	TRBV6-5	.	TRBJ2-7	TGTGCCAGCAGAACCGGGACAGCCTCCTACGAGCAGTACTTC	CASRTGTASYEQYF
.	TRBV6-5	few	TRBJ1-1	TGTGCCAGCAGTTACGACAGACTCGAAGCTTTCTTT	CASSYDRLEAFF
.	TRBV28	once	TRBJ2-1	TGTGCCAGCAGTTTGGGTGGGCAGGGTTTGGATGAGCAGTTCTTC	CASSLGGQGLDEQFF
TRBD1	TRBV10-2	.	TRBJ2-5	TGCGCCAGCAGTGCTCCCGGGACAGGGGTTTCGGAGACCCAGTACTTC	CASSAPGTGVSETQYF
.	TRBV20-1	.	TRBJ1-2	TGCAGTGGTTCAAACTATGGCTACACCTTC	CSGSNYGYTF
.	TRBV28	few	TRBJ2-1	TGTGCCAGCAGCCCCTTGCTGGGCAGAACCAGCTCCTACAATGAGCAGTTCTTC	CASSPLLGRTSSYNEQFF
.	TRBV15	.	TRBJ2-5	TGTGCCACCAGCAGAGATTGGGTAGCCGTCGGGGAGACCCAGTACTTC	CATSRDWVAVGETQYF
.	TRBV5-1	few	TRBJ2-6	TGCGCCAGCATCCCGATGGGCGTCGACTCTGGGGCCAACGTCCTGACTTTC	CASIPMGVDSGANVLTF
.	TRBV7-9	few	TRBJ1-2	TGTGCCAGCAGCTTCGTTCCCGTTAACTATGGCTACACCTTC	CASSFVPVNYGYTF
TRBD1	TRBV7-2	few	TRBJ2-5	TGTGCCAGCAGCTCGACGGGACAGGGGCGACAAGAGACCCAGTACTTC	CASSSTGQGRQETQYF
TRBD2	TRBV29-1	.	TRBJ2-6	TGCAGCGTCCCGGGGGGGGCTGGGGCCAACGTCCTGACTTTC	CSVPGGAGANVLTF
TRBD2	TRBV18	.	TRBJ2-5	TGTGCCAGCTCACCGACTAGCGTACAAGAGACCCAGTACTTC	CASSPTSVQETQYF
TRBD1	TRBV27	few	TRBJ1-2	TGTGCCAGCAGTCCAACCCGGGACAGCTTCTATGGCTACACCTTC	CASSPTRDSFYGYTF
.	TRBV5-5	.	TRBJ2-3	TGTGCCAGCAGCTTGGTGGCCAGCACAGATACGCAGTATTTT	CASSLVASTDTQYF
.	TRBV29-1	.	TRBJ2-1	TGCAGCGTAAGCAAGGCGGGGACGGCGGCTTTCTACAATGAGCAGTTCTTC	CSVSKAGTAAFYNEQFF
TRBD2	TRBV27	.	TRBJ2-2	TGTGCCAGCAGGACTCTAGCCCTAGCGGGAGGGCTCGGGGAGCTGTTTTTT	CASRTLALAGGLGELFF
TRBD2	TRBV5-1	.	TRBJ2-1	TGCGCCAGCAGCCTAACACGGACTAGCGGGGATGAGCAGTTCTTC	CASSLTRTSGDEQFF
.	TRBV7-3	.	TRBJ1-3	TGTGCCAGCAGCTTAACGAGGGGAAACACCATATATTTT	CASSLTRGNTIYF
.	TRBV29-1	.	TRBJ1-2	TGCAGCGTTGAACAGGCCCTCTATGGCTACACCTTC	CSVEQALYGYTF